This entry is about one TCR beta chain. Its cognate antigen is unknown. The authors took one heparinised blood draw, averaging approximately 120 mL, from each donor. Germline V gene sequence: CDR1 SNHLY, CDR2 FYNNEI. Trimming stripped 6 bases from V and 8 bases from J, with 16 bases between. This CDR3 region has 14 residues. This record belongs to a study of beta chain features in type 1 diabetes. Notes on the study in general: Possible PCR preference for shorter templates applied equally to patients and controls. Shortening that was moderate but significant affected the TCRB CDR3s of Type 1 diabetes patients in all four CD4+ subsets.

Expressed TCRB transcripts were sequenced, since all the RNA that had been isolated was reverse transcribed. Method: immunoSEQ multiplex PCR; TCRdb's copy keeps in-frame clones and lacks some. The sample holds roughly 60,000 clones, 59% seen once. The rearrangement uses TRBV2 and TRBJ1-4, with D possibly being TRBD1 (5 bases). The specimen sequenced was Tregs from blood. This sequence originates from a woman between 18 and 29 years old in good health. The CDR3 region has the DNA TGTGCCAGCAGGTCAAGAAGGGGTTCGGAAAAACTGTTTTTT. Its translation: CASRSRRGSEKLFF.